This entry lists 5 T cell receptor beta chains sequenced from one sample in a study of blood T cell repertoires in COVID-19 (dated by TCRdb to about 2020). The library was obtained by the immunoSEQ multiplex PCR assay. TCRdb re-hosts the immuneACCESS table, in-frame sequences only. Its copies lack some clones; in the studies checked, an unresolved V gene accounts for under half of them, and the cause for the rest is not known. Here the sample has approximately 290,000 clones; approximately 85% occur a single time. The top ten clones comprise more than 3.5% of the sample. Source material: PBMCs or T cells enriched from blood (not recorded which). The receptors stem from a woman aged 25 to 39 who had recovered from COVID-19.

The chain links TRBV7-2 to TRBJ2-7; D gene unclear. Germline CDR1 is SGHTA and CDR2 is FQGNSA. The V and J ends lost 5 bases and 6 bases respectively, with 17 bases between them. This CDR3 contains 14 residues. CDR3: CASSPRTPLFEQYF. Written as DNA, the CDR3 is TGTGCCAGCAGCCCCCGAACTCCTCTTTTCGAGCAGTACTTC.

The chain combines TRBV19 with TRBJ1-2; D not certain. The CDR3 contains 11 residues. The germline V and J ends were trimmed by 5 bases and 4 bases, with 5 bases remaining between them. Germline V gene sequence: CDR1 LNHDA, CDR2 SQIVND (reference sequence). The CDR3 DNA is TGTGCCAGTAGTTCTCGCTATGGCTACACCTTC. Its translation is CASSSRYGYTF.

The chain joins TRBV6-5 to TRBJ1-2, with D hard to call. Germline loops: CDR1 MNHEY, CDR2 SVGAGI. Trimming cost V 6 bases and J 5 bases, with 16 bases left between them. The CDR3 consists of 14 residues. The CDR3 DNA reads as TGTGCCAGCAGACTCGCGGGGTCGGGGTATGGCTACACCTTC. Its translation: CASRLAGSGYGYTF.

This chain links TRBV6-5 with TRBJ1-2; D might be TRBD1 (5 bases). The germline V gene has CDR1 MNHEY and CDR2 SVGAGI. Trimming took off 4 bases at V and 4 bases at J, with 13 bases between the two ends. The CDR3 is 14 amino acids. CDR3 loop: CASSSAPGGYGYTF. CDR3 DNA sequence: TGTGCCAGCAGTTCAGCGCCCGGGGGCTATGGCTACACCTTC.

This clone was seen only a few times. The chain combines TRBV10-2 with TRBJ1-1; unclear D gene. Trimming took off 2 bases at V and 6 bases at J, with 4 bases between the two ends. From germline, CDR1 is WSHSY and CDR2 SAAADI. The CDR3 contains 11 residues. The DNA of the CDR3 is TGCGCCAGCAGTGAGATCTCTGAAGCTTTCTTT. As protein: CASSEISEAFF.